These 10 T cell receptor beta chains were sequenced from one sample in a study of somatic mutations in cytotoxic T cells in rheumatoid arthritis. TCRdb's table, derived via immunoSEQ multiplex PCR, lists solely in-frame clones and lacks some. The table includes 13,000 to 15,000 clones, 72% detected once. The sample comprised CD8+ T cells sorted from blood. The receptors shown here come from an adult with rheumatoid arthritis.

The chain has TRBV6-5 and TRBJ2-1; no clear D gene. V was shortened by 8 bases and J by 9 bases, with 11 bases between the two germline ends. The CDR3 is made up of 11 amino acids. The V gene's germline CDR1 is MNHEY and CDR2 SVGAGI. The CDR3 loop is CASAVGTEQFF. CDR3 DNA sequence: TGTGCCAGCGCTGTAGGCACTGAGCAGTTCTTC.

In DNA, the CDR3 is TGTGCCTGGAGTGCGTCCTTTATAGGAGTACTAGGCTACACCTTC. Translation: CAWSASFIGVLGYTF. This chain joins TRBV30 and TRBJ1-2; D ambiguous. The ends were cut back, 1 base at V and 8 bases at J, with 20 bases in the middle. The CDR3 has 15 residues. Germline CDR1 reads GTSNPN; CDR2 reads SVGIG (reference sequence).

This chain connects TRBV9 to TRBJ1-5, with TRBD1 as a possible D gene (5 bases). This CDR3 region has 14 residues. The germline V and J ends were trimmed by 4 bases and 1 base, with 9 bases remaining between them. Germline V lookup: CDR1 SGDLS, CDR2 YYNGEE. The CDR3 region is CASSPGDSNQPQHF. The CDR3 bases are TGTGCCAGCAGCCCGGGGGACAGCAATCAGCCCCAGCATTTT. Looking up the rest from reference TRBV9 and TRBJ1-5 gives the full variable domain: DSGVTQTPKHLITATGQRVTLRCSPRSGDLSVYWYQQSLDQGLQFLIQYYNGEERAKGNILERFSAQQFPDLHSELNLSSLELGDSALYFCASSPGDSNQPQHFGDGTRLSIL.

V and J are TRBV7-3 and TRBJ2-1, with no clear D. V was clipped by 4 bases and J by 7 bases, with 23 bases between them. This CDR3 region has 17 residues. In germline, CDR1 is SGHTA, CDR2 FQGTGA. The CDR3 region has the DNA TGTGCCAGCAGCTCCTCCCCAGGCGGTGGGATGGGGAATGAGCAGTTCTTC. Its translation: CASSSSPGGGMGNEQFF.

The CDR3 is CASSVEGDWNTEAFF. CDR3 sequence (DNA): TGTGCCAGCAGCGTAGAAGGGGACTGGAACACTGAAGCTTTCTTT. The chain links TRBV9 to TRBJ1-1; D perhaps matches TRBD1 (5 bases). The CDR3 covers 15 residues. V was trimmed by 0 bases and J by 1 base, leaving 10 bases between them. Germline V gives CDR1 SGDLS, CDR2 YYNGEE.

The rearrangement joins TRBV2 to TRBJ2-5, with 8 positions matching TRBD1. The CDR3 runs 14 residues. Trimming cost V 4 bases and J 3 bases; bases outside gene matches: 4. Germline V CDR1 and CDR2: SNHLY, FYNNEI. The DNA of the CDR3 is TGTGCCAGCAGTGTCAGGGGGCGGAAAGAGACCCAGTACTTC. Translated, it gives CASSVRGRKETQYF.

The chain employs TRBV15 and TRBJ1-6; D uncertain. Trimming took 3 bases from V and 8 from J, leaving 8 bases between them. The CDR3 loop spans 13 amino acids. Looked up from germline, CDR1 is LNHNV and CDR2 is YYDKDF (reference sequence). CDR3 nucleotide sequence: TGTGCCACCAGCAGTGAAACTTATTCACCCCTCCACTTT. Translating it yields CATSSETYSPLHF.

CDR3 amino acids: CASSLWYTAYYGYTF. CDR3 bases: TGTGCCAGCAGCTTGTGGTATACTGCCTACTATGGCTACACCTTC. The chain uses TRBV5-6 and TRBJ1-2; D gene unclear. V dropped 1 base and J dropped 3 bases, with 13 bases sitting between them. CDR3 length equals 15 residues. Germline V gene data show CDR1 as SGHDT and CDR2 as YYEEEE.

The V gene is TRBV9, the J gene TRBJ2-1; 14 bases agree with TRBD2. With V trimmed by 2 bases and J by 7 bases, 5 bases remained unmatched. The germline CDR1 and CDR2 sequences are SGDLS and YYNGEE. The CDR3 has 16 residues. This CDR3 reads CASSVQTSGGGNEQFF. The DNA for the CDR3 is TGTGCCAGCAGCGTTCAGACTAGCGGGGGGGGTAATGAGCAGTTCTTC.

The rearrangement links TRBV5-6 to TRBJ2-5, with TRBD2 identical over 9 bases. The length of the CDR3 is 16 residues. Trimming removed 2 bases from V and 5 bases from J; junction bases left unmatched: 10. Germline assignment: CDR1 SGHDT and CDR2 YYEEEE. CDR3 region: CASSLVSGGIRETQYF. The CDR3 nucleotides read TGTGCCAGCAGCTTAGTGAGCGGGGGGATTAGGGAGACCCAGTACTTC.